The clone carrying this T cell receptor beta chain appeared many times. Antigen: not known. The data are from a study of T-cell reconstitution after alpha-beta-depleted transplantation in children. Preparing the TCRbeta library involved the use of unique molecular identifiers. TCRdb analysed the PCR reads with MiXCR anew, one entry per CDR3 protein. This table has roughly 500,000 distinct CDR3 sequences, about 10% appearing once. Study-level findings and limits: At around two months after transplant, the alpha-beta T cells were reportedly derived from several hundred expanded clones that came from non-depleted graft cells. From newly produced T cells came most of the T-cell counts and diversity one year after transplant. Recipient T cells and thymic progenitors that survived gave rise to the high TCRbeta diversity observed at day 60 in some patients.

With 5 bases clipped from V and 0 bases from J, the junction kept 12 bases outside the gene matches. Germline V gene sequence: CDR1 MNHEY, CDR2 SVGAGI. This CDR3 contains 17 residues. The receptor comes from a child aged 2 to 10 with inherited bone marrow failure, due to receive a stem cell transplant. The starting material was PBMCs, obtained before TCRalphabeta/CD19-depleted stem cell transplant. The J gene is TRBJ1-1, the V gene TRBV6-5, with TRBD1 matching 7 bases. CDR3 bases: TGTGCCAGCAGTCCTGGCGGGGACAGACACGTGAACACTGAAGCTTTCTTT. Encoded protein: CASSPGGDRHVNTEAFF.